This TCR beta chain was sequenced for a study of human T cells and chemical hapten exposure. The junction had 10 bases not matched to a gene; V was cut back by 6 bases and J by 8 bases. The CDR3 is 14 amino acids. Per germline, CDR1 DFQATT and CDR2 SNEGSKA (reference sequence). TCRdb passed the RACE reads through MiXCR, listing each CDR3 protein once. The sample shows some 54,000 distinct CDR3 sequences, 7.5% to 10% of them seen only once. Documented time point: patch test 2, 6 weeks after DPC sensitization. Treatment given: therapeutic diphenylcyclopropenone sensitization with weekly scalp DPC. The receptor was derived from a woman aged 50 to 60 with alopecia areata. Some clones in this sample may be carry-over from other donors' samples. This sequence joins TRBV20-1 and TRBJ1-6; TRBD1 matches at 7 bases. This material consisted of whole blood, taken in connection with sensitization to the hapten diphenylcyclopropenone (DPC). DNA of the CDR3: TGCAGTGCCGCCCGACAGGGCACGGATTCACCCCTCCACTTT. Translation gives CSAARQGTDSPLHF.